This TCR beta chain was sequenced in a study of CD8+ T cells in alopecia areata. About this clone itself: Its antigen is not identified.

Extraction of RNA preceded its reverse transcription into cDNA, which served as the sequencing template. The data were produced by immunoSEQ multiplex PCR, yet TCRdb's version contains in-frame clones alone and is incomplete. The table includes some 160,000 clones, just over 65% detected once. V dropped 4 bases and J dropped 4; count of bases not matched to a gene: 8. Germline V gene sequence: CDR1 SGHRS, CDR2 YFSETQ. The CDR3 is 15 residues long. The study, taken as a whole, reports: With tofacitinib ongoing, many expanded lesional clones persisted in both scalp and blood. Resident alphabeta T-cell populations of normal skin are likewise subject to sequencing in scalp samples.

The treatment is: oral pan-JAK inhibitor, 5-10 mg twice daily. The V and J genes are TRBV5-1 and TRBJ1-1, with 9 bases fitting TRBD1. The TCR comes from a human donor with alopecia areata. The sequenced sample was CD4+ T cells sorted from blood, obtained at week 4, from a patient treated with tofacitinib. In DNA, the CDR3 is TGCGCCAGCAGCCCTCGGACAGGGGCGGCCACTGAAGCTTTCTTT. This encodes CASSPRTGAATEAFF.